This TCR beta chain was sequenced during a study of blood T cells in healthy people across ages. Next came a second PCR, run for about 6 to 11 cycles, which used a sample-barcoded 5' primer along with a J-beta primer mix. TCRdb passed the 5' RACE reads through MiXCR, listing each CDR3 protein once. The table lists almost 1 million distinct CDR3 sequences, 45% to 60% of them singletons. In germline, CDR1 is DFQATT, CDR2 SNEGSKA (reference sequence). The CDR3 consists of 18 residues. Trimming stripped 1 base from V and 5 bases from J, with 23 bases between. This TCR came from a woman aged 55-70 years in good health. Sequencing used blood. V and J are TRBV20-1 and TRBJ2-2, with TRBD2 as a possible D gene (7 bases). CDR3 protein: CSARGFPGGKGGTGELFF. The CDR3 DNA is TGCAGTGCTAGAGGTTTTCCGGGGGGCAAGGGTGGAACCGGGGAGCTGTTTTTT.